A single sample is the source of the 8 T cell receptor beta chains below, sequenced in a study of T cell changes during pregnancy in multiple sclerosis. Only in-frame clones appear in the TCRdb table, and some are missing; sequencing was by immunoSEQ multiplex PCR. The sample consists of about 20,000 clones, about 85% of them appearing once. Specimen: CD8+ T cells from peripheral blood mononuclear cells, collected in the third trimester of pregnancy. The receptor set was obtained from a female donor in good health, enrolled as a control in a pregnancy study.

The rearrangement joins TRBV27 to TRBJ2-7; D not certain. V was clipped by 0 bases and J by 2 bases, with 5 bases between them. This CDR3 has 13 residues. Germline assignment: CDR1 MNHEY and CDR2 SMNVEV (reference sequence). Written as DNA, the CDR3 is TGTGCCAGCAGTTTATCTAGCCCCTACGAGCAGTACTTC. Protein product: CASSLSSPYEQYF.

The V call is TRBV6-1, the J call TRBJ2-7; D unclear. CDR3 length: 13 residues. Germline CDR1 is MNHNS and CDR2 is SASEGT. The V and J ends lost 5 bases and 4 bases respectively, with 12 bases between them. CDR3 in DNA: TGTGCCAGCAGTTATTCCCCCCGGTACGAGCAGTACTTC. This codes for CASSYSPRYEQYF.

The chain carries TRBV6-5 and TRBJ1-1; TRBD1 aligns across 7 bases. CDR1 and CDR2 from the germline V gene are MNHEY and SVGAGI. The junction had 7 bases not matched to a gene; V was cut back by 6 bases and J by 3 bases. This CDR3 has 14 amino acids. CDR3 coding DNA: TGTGCCAGCAGAAAGGGGCAGGGGGACACTGAAGCTTTCTTT. This gives the protein CASRKGQGDTEAFF.

V and J are TRBV28 and TRBJ2-1, with 9 bases aligning to TRBD2. The V segment lost 5 bases and the J segment 7 bases; nucleotides outside the gene matches: 12. The CDR3 contains 16 residues. Germline CDR1 is MDHEN and CDR2 is SYDVKM. CDR3 region: CASSQPTSGFVNEQFF. The CDR3 DNA reads as TGTGCCAGCAGTCAACCGACTAGCGGATTCGTTAATGAGCAGTTCTTC.

V is TRBV10-2 and J is TRBJ1-5; TRBD1 is a possible D gene (6 bases). The CDR3 sequence is 16 residues long. The ends were cut back, 4 bases at V and 3 bases at J, with 16 bases in the middle. Per germline, CDR1 WSHSY and CDR2 SAAADI. For the CDR3, the DNA is TGCGCCAGCAGTGTAGACAGGACGAACCACAATCAGCCCCAGCATTTT. Amino acid sequence: CASSVDRTNHNQPQHF.

The gene calls are TRBV28 and TRBJ1-5, with D perhaps matching TRBD1 (5 bases). Germline V gene data show CDR1 as MDHEN and CDR2 as SYDVKM. CDR3 length: 17 amino acids. Trimming shortened V by 6 bases and J by 1 base, and 19 bases separated the two germline ends. CDR3 nucleotides: TGTGCCAGCAGCTACTTTCGGGGGGGGAGGAGCAATCAGCCCCAGCATTTT. This codes for CASSYFRGGRSNQPQHF.

The chain carries TRBV6-5 and TRBJ2-1, with a weak D call TRBD1 (7 bases). The CDR3 is made up of 11 amino acids. With 6 bases removed from V and 10 bases from J, the gap between germline ends came to 10 bases. From germline, CDR1 is MNHEY and CDR2 SVGAGI. The CDR3 is CASSAGGEQFF. DNA for the CDR3: TGTGCCAGCAGCGCAGGGGGGGAGCAGTTCTTC.

The rearrangement uses TRBV19 and TRBJ2-1; 12 nucleotides align to TRBD2. Trimming cost V 3 bases and J 8 bases; bases outside gene matches: 5. The germline V gene encodes CDR1 LNHDA and CDR2 SQIVND (reference sequence). The CDR3 loop spans 15 amino acids. CDR3 DNA sequence: TGTGCCAGTAGTATCCGACTAGCGGGAGTTGATGAGCAGTTCTTC. As protein: CASSIRLAGVDEQFF.